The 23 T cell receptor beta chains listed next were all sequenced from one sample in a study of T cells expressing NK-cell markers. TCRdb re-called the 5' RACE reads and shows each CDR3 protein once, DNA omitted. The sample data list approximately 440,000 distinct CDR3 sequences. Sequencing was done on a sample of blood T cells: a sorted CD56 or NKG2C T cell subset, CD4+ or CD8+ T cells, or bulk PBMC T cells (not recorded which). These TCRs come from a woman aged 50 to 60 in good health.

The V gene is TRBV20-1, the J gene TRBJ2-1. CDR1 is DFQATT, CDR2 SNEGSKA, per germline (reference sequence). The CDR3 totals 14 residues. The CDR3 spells CSAVQPSSYNEQFF.

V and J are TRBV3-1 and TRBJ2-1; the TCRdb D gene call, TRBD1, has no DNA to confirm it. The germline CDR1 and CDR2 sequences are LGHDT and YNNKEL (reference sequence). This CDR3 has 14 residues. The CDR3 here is CASSQVAGAAEQFF.

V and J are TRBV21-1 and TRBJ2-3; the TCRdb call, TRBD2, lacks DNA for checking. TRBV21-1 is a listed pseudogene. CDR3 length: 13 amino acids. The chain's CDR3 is CANGLAGADTQYF.

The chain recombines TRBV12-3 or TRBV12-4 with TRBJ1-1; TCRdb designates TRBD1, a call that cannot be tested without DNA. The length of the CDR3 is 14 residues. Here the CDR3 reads CASSYIQGITEAFF.

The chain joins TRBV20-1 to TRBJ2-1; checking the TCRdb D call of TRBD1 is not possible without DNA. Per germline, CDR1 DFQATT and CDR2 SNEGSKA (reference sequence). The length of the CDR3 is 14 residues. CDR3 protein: CSARRGQAYNEQFF.

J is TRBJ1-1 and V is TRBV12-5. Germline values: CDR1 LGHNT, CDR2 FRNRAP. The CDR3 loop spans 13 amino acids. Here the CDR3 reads CASGLVQRAKAFF.

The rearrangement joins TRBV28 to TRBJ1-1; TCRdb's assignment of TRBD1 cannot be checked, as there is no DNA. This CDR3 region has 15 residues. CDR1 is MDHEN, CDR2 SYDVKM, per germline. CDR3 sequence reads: CASAEQGGLNTEAFF.

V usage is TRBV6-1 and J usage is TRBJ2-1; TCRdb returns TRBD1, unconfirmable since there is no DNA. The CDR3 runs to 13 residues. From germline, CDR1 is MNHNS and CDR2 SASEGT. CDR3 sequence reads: CASSAPGWNEQFF.

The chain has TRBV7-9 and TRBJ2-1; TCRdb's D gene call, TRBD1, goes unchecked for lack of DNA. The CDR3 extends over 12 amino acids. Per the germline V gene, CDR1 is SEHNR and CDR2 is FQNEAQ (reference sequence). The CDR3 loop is CASDRVDNEQFF.

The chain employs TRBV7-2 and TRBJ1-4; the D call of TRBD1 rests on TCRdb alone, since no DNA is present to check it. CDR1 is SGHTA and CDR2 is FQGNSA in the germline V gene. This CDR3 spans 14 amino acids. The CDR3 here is CASSRQGSGEKLFF.

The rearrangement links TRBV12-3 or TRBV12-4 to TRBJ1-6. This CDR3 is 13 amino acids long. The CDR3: CASSLRGSLPLHF.

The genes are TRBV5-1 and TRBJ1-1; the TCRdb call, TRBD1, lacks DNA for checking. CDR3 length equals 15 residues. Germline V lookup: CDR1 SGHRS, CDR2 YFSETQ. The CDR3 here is CASSWGDRTNTEAFF.

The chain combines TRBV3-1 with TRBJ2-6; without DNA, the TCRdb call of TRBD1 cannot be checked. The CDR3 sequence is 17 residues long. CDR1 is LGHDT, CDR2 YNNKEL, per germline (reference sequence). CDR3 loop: CASSLRVPGPGANVLTF.

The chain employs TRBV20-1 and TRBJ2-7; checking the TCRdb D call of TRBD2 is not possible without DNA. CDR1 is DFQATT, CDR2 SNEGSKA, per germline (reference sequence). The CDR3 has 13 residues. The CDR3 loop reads CSAETSGSYEQYF.

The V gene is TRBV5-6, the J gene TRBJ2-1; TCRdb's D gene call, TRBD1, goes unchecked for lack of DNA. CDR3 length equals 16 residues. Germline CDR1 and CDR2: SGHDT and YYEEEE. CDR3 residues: CASSLRTVPRKNEQFF.

The CDR3 spells CSARDQSHGLANIQYF. The chain employs TRBV20-1 and TRBJ2-4; as DNA is missing, the TRBD2 call by TCRdb cannot be tested. CDR3 length equals 16 residues. Germline CDR1 reads DFQATT; CDR2 reads SNEGSKA (reference sequence).

The chain's CDR3 is CASSSPGLAGGAGELFF. The chain joins TRBV5-1 to TRBJ2-2; TCRdb lists TRBD2, though no DNA is available to test this call. Germline V gives CDR1 SGHRS, CDR2 YFSETQ. CDR3 length: 17 amino acids.

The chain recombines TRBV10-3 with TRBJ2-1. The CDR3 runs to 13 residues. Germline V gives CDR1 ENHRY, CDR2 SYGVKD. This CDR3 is CAIRTENYNEQFF.

The CDR3 sequence is CASSLGQGIYNEQFF. The chain uses TRBV6-6 and TRBJ2-1; TCRdb gives TRBD1 as the D gene, but with no DNA this cannot be confirmed. The CDR3 contains 15 residues. CDR1 MNHNY and CDR2 SVGAGI come from the germline V gene (reference sequence).

The CDR3 loop is CSAMGDRGLGEPQHF. The V call is TRBV20-1, the J call TRBJ1-5; with no DNA, the TCRdb D assignment of TRBD1 cannot be verified. Germline V CDR1 and CDR2: DFQATT, SNEGSKA (reference sequence). The CDR3 is made up of 15 amino acids.

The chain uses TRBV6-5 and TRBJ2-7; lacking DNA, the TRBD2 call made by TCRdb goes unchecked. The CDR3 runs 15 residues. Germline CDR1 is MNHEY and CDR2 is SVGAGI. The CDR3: CASSYSKRGTYEQYF.

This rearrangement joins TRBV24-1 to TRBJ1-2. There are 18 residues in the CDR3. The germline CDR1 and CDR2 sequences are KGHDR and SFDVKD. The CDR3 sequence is CATSRGGHLQGVSEGYTF.

This chain's CDR3 is CASREDRDYFF. The rearrangement links TRBV2 to TRBJ1-1; the TCRdb D gene call, TRBD1, has no DNA to confirm it. Germline CDR1 is SNHLY and CDR2 is FYNNEI. The CDR3 loop spans 11 amino acids.